This TCR beta chain was profiled in a study of blood T cell repertoires in COVID-19. At the level of the study: PBMCs, B-cell-depleted T cells, or T cells were the source of the cDNA or gDNA that made up the material.

Only in-frame clones appear in the TCRdb table, and some are missing; sequencing was by immunoSEQ multiplex PCR. The sample records around 250,000 clones, 90% being singletons. The CDR3 length is 18 residues. After removal of 1 base from V and 2 bases from J, the junction contained 8 bases not matched to a gene. Looked up from germline, CDR1 is SGHTA and CDR2 is FQGNSA. Seattle researchers signed up patients amid active infection and tracked them longitudinally. The source material was peripheral blood. The J gene is TRBJ2-3, the V gene TRBV7-2; 11 bases line up with TRBD2. The clonotype originates from a woman aged 55-69 years with COVID-19, enrolled during active disease. The DNA of the CDR3 is TGTGCCAGCAGCTTAGTTTCCCTAGCGGGGGGTAACACAGATACGCAGTATTTT. Translating gives CASSLVSLAGGNTDTQYF.